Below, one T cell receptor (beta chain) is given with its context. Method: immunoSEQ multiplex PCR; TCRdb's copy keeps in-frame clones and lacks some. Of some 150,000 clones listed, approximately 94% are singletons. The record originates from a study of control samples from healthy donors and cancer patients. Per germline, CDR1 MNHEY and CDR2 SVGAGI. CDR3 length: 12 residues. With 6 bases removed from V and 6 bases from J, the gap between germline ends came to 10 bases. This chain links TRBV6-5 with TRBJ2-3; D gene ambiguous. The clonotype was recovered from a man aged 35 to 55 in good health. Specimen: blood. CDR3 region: CASSPITDTQYF. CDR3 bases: TGTGCCAGCAGCCCAATTACGGATACGCAGTATTTT.